The 9 T cell receptor beta chains below come from one sample, sequenced in a study of blood T cell repertoires in COVID-19. Sequencing was performed with immunoSEQ multiplex PCR; in TCRdb, only in-frame clones are kept and a portion is missing. Of some 180,000 clones listed, 80% to 90% are singletons. The sequenced sample consisted of peripheral blood. The receptors derive from a woman aged 80 or over with COVID-19, enrolled during active disease.

V and J are TRBV7-2 and TRBJ2-5, with D tentatively TRBD1 (6 bases). Trimming took off 1 base at V and 3 bases at J, with 9 bases between the two ends. The CDR3 length is 14 residues. Germline V lookup: CDR1 SGHTA, CDR2 FQGNSA. The CDR3 sequence is CASSLDPGEETQYF. Here the CDR3 DNA reads TGTGCCAGCAGCTTAGATCCAGGGGAAGAGACCCAGTACTTC.

This clone was picked up one time. V is TRBV15 and J is TRBJ2-3; 14 bases map to TRBD2. Germline V lookup: CDR1 LNHNV, CDR2 YYDKDF (reference sequence). This CDR3 has 17 residues. Trimming removed 2 bases from V and 5 bases from J; junction bases left unmatched: 6. CDR3 sequence: CATSRPGLAGVGDTQYF. The CDR3 DNA follows: TGTGCCACCAGCAGACCGGGACTAGCGGGAGTGGGAGATACGCAGTATTTT.

The rearrangement uses TRBV21-1 and TRBJ2-2; no check of the table's D call, TRBD1, against the DNA was made. TRBV21-1 is a pseudogene segment. This CDR3 is built from 18 residues. CDR3 protein: CASSGPDSVGPWGGELFF. The CDR3 bases are TGTGCCAGCAGCGGACCGGACAGTGTAGGGCCCTGGGGCGGGGAGCTGTTTTTT.

The chain recombines TRBV19 with TRBJ2-7; TRBD1 might be the D (5 bases). This CDR3 has 15 residues. From germline, CDR1 is LNHDA and CDR2 SQIVND (reference sequence). Between the trimmed V and J ends, which lost 6 bases and 2 bases, there was a span of 17 bases. The CDR3 DNA sequence: TGTGCCAGTAGCACCGACGACAGTCCAGCCTACGAGCAGTACTTC. This gives the protein CASSTDDSPAYEQYF.

The rearrangement uses TRBV7-3 and TRBJ2-1; 12 positions match TRBD2. The CDR3 totals 14 residues. Germline V lookup: CDR1 SGHTA, CDR2 FQGTGA. V was clipped by 3 bases and J by 9 bases; unmatched bases: 3. CDR3 sequence (DNA): TGTGCCAGCAGCTTCGGACTAGCGGGGAGTGAGCAGTTCTTC. Amino acid sequence: CASSFGLAGSEQFF.

This clone showed up just a few times. A junction boundary mismatches the germline segment, possibly from a read error. V and J are TRBV5-1 and TRBJ2-7; D is unresolved. The CDR3 has 14 residues. Germline V gene lookup returns CDR1 SGHRS and CDR2 YFSETQ. Here the CDR3 DNA reads TGCGCCAGCAGGTTGGTTACGGAGACCTACGAGCAGTACTTC. Translated: CASRLVTETYEQYF.

On this clone: At the DNA level, this CDR3 is encoded by other sequences in the same sample as well. The V call is TRBV4-1, the J call TRBJ1-1; TRBD1 agrees at 8 bases. The junction had 3 bases not matched to a gene; V was cut back by 4 bases and J by 2 bases. This CDR3 is built from 14 residues. The germline CDR1 and CDR2 sequences are MGHRA and YSYEKL. This CDR3 reads CASSPGQANTEAFF. The CDR3 DNA reads TGCGCCAGCAGCCCGGGACAGGCTAACACTGAAGCTTTCTTT.

The rearrangement joins TRBV11-3 to TRBJ1-1; 8 bases fit TRBD1. CDR1 and CDR2 (germline): SGHNT, YENEEA. The CDR3 consists of 14 residues. V shed 5 bases and J 6 bases; nucleotides not matched to a gene: 8. The DNA of the CDR3 is TGTGCCAGCAGCCCAGGGACAGGACCAGCTGAAGCTTTCTTT. Its protein product is CASSPGTGPAEAFF. Supplemented by reference TRBV11-3 and TRBJ1-1, the full variable domain reads EAGVVQSPRYKIIEKKQPVAFWCNPISGHNTLYWYLQNLGQGPELLIRYENEEAVDDSQLPKDRFSAERLKGVDSTLKIQPAELGDSAVYLCASSPGTGPAEAFFGQGTRLTVV.

The chain employs TRBV12-3 or TRBV12-4 and TRBJ2-7; D is perhaps TRBD1 (6 bases). CDR3 length: 13 amino acids. Trimming pared 5 bases from V and 5 bases from J, leaving 13 bases between. The CDR3 loop reads CASSQQGSHEQYF. Written as DNA, the CDR3 is TGTGCCAGCAGTCAACAGGGTTCCCACGAGCAGTACTTC.